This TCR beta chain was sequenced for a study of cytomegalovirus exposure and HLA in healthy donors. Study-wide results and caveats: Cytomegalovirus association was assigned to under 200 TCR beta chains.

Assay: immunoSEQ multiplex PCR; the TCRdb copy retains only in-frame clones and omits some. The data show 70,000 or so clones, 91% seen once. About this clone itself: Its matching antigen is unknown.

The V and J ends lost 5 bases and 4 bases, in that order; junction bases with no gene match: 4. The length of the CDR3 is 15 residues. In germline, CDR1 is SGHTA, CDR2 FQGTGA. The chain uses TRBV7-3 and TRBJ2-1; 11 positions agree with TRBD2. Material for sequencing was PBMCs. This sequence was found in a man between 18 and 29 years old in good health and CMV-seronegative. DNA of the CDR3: TGTGCCAGCAGCCCTACTAGCGGGGGTTACAATGAGCAGTTCTTC. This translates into CASSPTSGGYNEQFF.